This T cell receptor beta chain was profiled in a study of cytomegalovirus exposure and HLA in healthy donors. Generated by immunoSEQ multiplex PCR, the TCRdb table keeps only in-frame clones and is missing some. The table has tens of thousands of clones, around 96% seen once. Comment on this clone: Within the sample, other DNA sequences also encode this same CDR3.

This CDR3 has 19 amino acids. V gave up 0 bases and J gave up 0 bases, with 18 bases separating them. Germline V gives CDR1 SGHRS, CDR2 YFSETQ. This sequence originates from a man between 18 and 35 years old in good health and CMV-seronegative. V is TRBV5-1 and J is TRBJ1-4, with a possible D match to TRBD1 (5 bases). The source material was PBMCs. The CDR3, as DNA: TGCGCCAGCAGCTTGGGGATGCTCAAGGGGCTTCCAACTAATGAAAAACTGTTTTTT. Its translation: CASSLGMLKGLPTNEKLFF.